Shown below are 27 T cell receptor beta chains from a single sample sequenced in a study of T cells in Graves' hyperthyroidism and ophthalmopathy. RNA transcripts served as the template for amplifying TCR beta CDR3 regions. Using the HTBI primer set, a first-round RT-PCR was run on the TCR CDR3. TCRdb called the multiplex PCR reads again in MiXCR, with one record for every CDR3 protein. The sample includes 650,000 to 850,000 distinct CDR3 sequences, roughly a sixth of them seen just once. The sample consisted of blood. The origin of the receptors is a woman aged 50 to 65 with Graves' hyperthyroidism that later progressed to Graves' ophthalmopathy.

To note about this clonotype: A much larger clonotype is one base distant, so this may be a read error. V is TRBV2 and J is TRBJ1-1; the match to TRBD1 covers 7 bases. The CDR3 has 14 amino acids. The V gene end was trimmed by 6 bases and the J gene end by 5 bases; junction bases not matched to a gene: 9. Germline CDR1 reads SNHLY; CDR2 reads FYNNEI. The CDR3 DNA follows: TGTGCCAGCAGGGACTATACAGGGGAGACTGAAGCTTTCTTT. Encoded protein: CASRDYTGETEAFF.

In its sample, this clonotype was seen once. The chain links TRBV12-3 or TRBV12-4 to TRBJ1-5; D is possibly TRBD1 (6 bases). V was shortened by 3 bases and J by 5 bases, with 17 bases between the two germline ends. The CDR3 totals 16 residues. The CDR3 loop reads CASSFGTGRADQPQHF. CDR3 coding DNA: TGTGCCAGCAGTTTTGGAACAGGGCGTGCCGATCAGCCCCAGCATTTT.

This clonotype showed up many times. The CDR3 coding sequence is TGCGCCAGCAGCTTGGAGGGAATCTCCTACAATGAGCAGTTCTTC. Residues: CASSLEGISYNEQFF. V is TRBV5-1 and J is TRBJ2-1, with D unresolved. V gave up 0 bases and J gave up 0 bases, with 7 bases separating them. The V gene's germline CDR1 is SGHRS and CDR2 YFSETQ. The CDR3 length is 15 residues. Full variable domain (outside the CDR3, taken from reference TRBV5-1 and TRBJ2-1): KAGVTQTPRYLIKTRGQQVTLSCSPISGHRSVSWYQQTPGQGLQFLFEYFSETQRNKGNFPGRFSGRQFSNSRSEMNVSTLELGDSALYLCASSLEGISYNEQFFGPGTRLTVL.

This clonotype was seen at least ten times. This sequence joins TRBV28 and TRBJ1-2; 9 positions agree with TRBD1. J gave up 6 bases and V 4 bases, and 6 bases lay outside the gene matches. Germline V gene lookup returns CDR1 MDHEN and CDR2 SYDVKM. This CDR3 spans 14 amino acids. The DNA of the CDR3 is TGTGCCAGCAGTTCCCCGGACAGGGGCCATGGCTACACCTTC. Translation gives CASSSPDRGHGYTF.

This clonotype was seen a few times. Written as DNA, the CDR3 is TGTGCCAGCAGCTTAGATGCAGGCCCGAGCTCTGGAAACACCATATATTTT. This codes for CASSLDAGPSSGNTIYF. The V gene is TRBV7-8, the J gene TRBJ1-3, with D unresolved. The CDR3 length is 17 residues. Germline V gene sequence: CDR1 SGHVS, CDR2 FQNEAQ. Trimming took 1 base from V and 0 from J, leaving 13 bases between them.

This clonotype was seen repeatedly, ten times or more. The chain carries TRBV3-1 and TRBJ1-6; TRBD1 matches at 8 bases. This CDR3 has 17 residues. V trimming: 2 bases; J trimming: 12 bases; junction bases outside the gene matches: 15. The V gene's germline CDR1 is LGHDT and CDR2 YNNKEL (reference sequence). The CDR3 loop is CASSQSRTGSWFGPLHF. The CDR3 DNA follows: TGTGCCAGCAGCCAATCTAGGACAGGGTCATGGTTCGGACCCCTCCACTTT.

The rearrangement links TRBV9 to TRBJ1-2; the D gene is possibly TRBD1 (5 bases). The germline gives CDR1 SGDLS, CDR2 YYNGEE. The CDR3 runs to 15 residues. The V and J ends lost 0 bases and 4 bases respectively, with 13 bases between them. CDR3 in DNA: TGTGCCAGCAGCGTAGGGCAGGGAGGATTCTATGGCTACACCTTC. Translation gives CASSVGQGGFYGYTF.

V and J are TRBV4-2 and TRBJ2-1; D is undetermined. V lost 0 bases to trimming and J lost 0 bases, with 12 bases between them. Germline CDR1 is LGHNA and CDR2 is YNFKEQ. The length of the CDR3 is 17 residues. CDR3 nucleotide sequence: TGTGCCAGCAGCCAAGAGATCCGAGTAAGCTCCTACAATGAGCAGTTCTTC. Amino acids: CASSQEIRVSSYNEQFF.

This clonotype was seen ten or more times. The V and J genes are TRBV7-3 and TRBJ2-5; D is undetermined. CDR1 SGHTA and CDR2 FQGTGA come from the germline V gene. The CDR3 runs 13 residues. The V gene lost 3 bases and the J gene lost 3 bases, with 8 bases spanning the gap. The DNA for the CDR3 is TGTGCCAGCAGCTTGAACAGAAAAGAGACCCAGTACTTC. Translating it yields CASSLNRKETQYF.

The chain uses TRBV15 and TRBJ2-2; TRBD2 matches at 8 bases. Germline CDR1 and CDR2: LNHNV and YYDKDF (reference sequence). The V gene end was trimmed by 7 bases and the J gene end by 1 base; junction bases not matched to a gene: 5. The CDR3 loop spans 15 amino acids. The CDR3 sequence is CATTAGTRNTGELFF. The CDR3 DNA reads TGTGCCACCACCGCCGGGACTAGGAACACCGGGGAGCTGTTTTTT.

The CDR3 DNA follows: TGTGCCAGTAGTCCAGGGACAGGGGAGAATAGCAATCAGCCCCAGCATTTT. Residues: CASSPGTGENSNQPQHF. V gene TRBV19 combines with J gene TRBJ1-5; TRBD1 matches at 10 bases. Looked up from germline, CDR1 is LNHDA and CDR2 is SQIVND (reference sequence). This CDR3 has 17 amino acids. The J segment lost 0 bases and the V segment lost 5 bases, leaving 7 bases of the junction unmatched. The entire variable domain, with the rest obtained from reference TRBV19 and TRBJ1-5, is as follows: DGGITQSPKYLFRKEGQNVTLSCEQNLNHDAMYWYRQDPGQGLRLIYYSQIVNDFQKGDIAEGYSVSREKKESFPLTVTSAQKNPTAFYLCASSPGTGENSNQPQHFGDGTRLSIL.

The DNA of the CDR3 is TGTGCCAGCAGCTATCAAGGGTTAAATGAGCAGTTCTTC. Translating gives CASSYQGLNEQFF. The V gene is TRBV6-5, the J gene TRBJ2-1; D call uncertain. CDR1 and CDR2 (germline): MNHEY, SVGAGI. The ends were cut back, 6 bases at V and 7 bases at J, with 13 bases in the middle. The CDR3 contains 13 residues.

In this sample, this clonotype turned up a few times. The rearrangement uses TRBV7-2 and TRBJ1-5, with no clear D. CDR1 and CDR2 (germline): SGHTA, FQGNSA. The CDR3 runs to 13 residues. The V end was cut by 8 bases, the J end by 5 bases, with 13 bases between. In DNA, the CDR3 is TGTGCCAGCTCCCACGGGGTTTATCAGCCCCAGCATTTT. It encodes CASSHGVYQPQHF.

V gene TRBV19 combines with J gene TRBJ1-1, with a tentative D call TRBD1 (6 bases). This CDR3 contains 12 residues. Germline V gene data show CDR1 as LNHDA and CDR2 as SQIVND (reference sequence). The ends were cut back, 1 base at V and 7 bases at J, with 7 bases in the middle. CDR3 loop: CASSIVGGEAFF. The CDR3 DNA reads as TGTGCCAGTAGTATAGTAGGGGGTGAAGCTTTCTTT.

The CDR3 region has the DNA TGTGCCAGCAGTTCAAGCACCAGGGGCGATCAGCCCCAGCATTTT. Translating gives CASSSSTRGDQPQHF. The chain couples TRBV6-5 to TRBJ1-5; tentative D call: TRBD1 (6 bases). CDR3 size: 15 residues. Germline V gene data show CDR1 as MNHEY and CDR2 as SVGAGI. V was cut by 4 bases and J by 5 bases, with 15 bases left in between.

This clonotype was observed a handful of times. The chain uses TRBV4-1 and TRBJ2-5, with D perhaps TRBD1 or TRBD2 (6 bases each). This CDR3 comprises 15 residues. V was pared by 1 base and J by 5 bases, with 14 bases between. Per the germline V gene, CDR1 is MGHRA and CDR2 is YSYEKL. The CDR3 loop reads CASSQALGGHETQYF. CDR3 nucleotides: TGCGCCAGCAGCCAAGCGTTGGGGGGCCACGAGACCCAGTACTTC.

This clonotype showed up just a few times. This chain links TRBV3-1 with TRBJ2-3; maybe TRBD2 (6 bases). This CDR3 spans 16 amino acids. Trimming removed 1 base from V and 0 bases from J, with 11 bases in between. Germline V gene sequence: CDR1 LGHDT, CDR2 YNNKEL (reference sequence). The CDR3 sequence: CASSQALAPSTDTQYF. The CDR3 DNA sequence: TGTGCCAGCAGCCAAGCTCTAGCGCCAAGCACAGATACGCAGTATTTT.

This clonotype was seen a handful of times. This chain links TRBV27 with TRBJ1-2; 8 bases are a match to TRBD1. The J segment lost 7 bases and the V segment lost 1 base, leaving 5 bases of the junction unmatched. Per germline, CDR1 MNHEY and CDR2 SMNVEV (reference sequence). The CDR3 is made up of 14 amino acids. The CDR3 is CASSLFGQGAGYTF. Here the CDR3 DNA reads TGTGCCAGCAGTTTATTTGGACAGGGAGCTGGCTACACCTTC.

This clonotype has a count of ten or more. This chain connects TRBV6-1 to TRBJ1-1; TRBD1 matches at 7 bases. The CDR3 spans 15 residues. Germline CDR1 is MNHNS and CDR2 is SASEGT. The J segment lost 1 base and the V segment lost 3 bases, leaving 5 bases of the junction unmatched. The CDR3 sequence is CASSDTGDPNTEAFF. Here the CDR3 DNA reads TGTGCCAGCAGTGATACAGGGGACCCGAACACTGAAGCTTTCTTT.

About this clonotype itself: The junction shows a germline mismatch at one end, possibly a read error. J is TRBJ2-1 and V is TRBV6-1; 11 bases align to TRBD1. The CDR3 has 15 amino acids. Looked up from germline, CDR1 is MNHNS and CDR2 is SASEGT. The CDR3 sequence: CASSAGQGAYSEQFF. Written as DNA, the CDR3 is TGTGCCAGCAGTGCCGGACAGGGGGCCTACAGTGAGCAGTTCTTC.

V and J are TRBV11-2 and TRBJ1-2; D possibly corresponds to TRBD1 (6 bases). This CDR3 spans 14 amino acids. The germline V and J ends were trimmed by 5 bases and 7 bases, with 17 bases remaining between them. Germline CDR1 reads SGHAT; CDR2 reads FQNNGV. CDR3 in DNA: TGTGCCAGCAGCCAAGAAAACAGGGTGGGTGGCTACACCTTC. It codes for CASSQENRVGGYTF. Filled out from reference TRBV11-2 and TRBJ1-2, the complete variable domain reads EAGVAQSPRYKIIEKRQSVAFWCNPISGHATLYWYQQILGQGPKLLIQFQNNGVVDDSQLPKDRFSAERLKGVDSTLKIQPAKLEDSAVYLCASSQENRVGGYTFGSGTRLTVV.

The J gene is TRBJ2-1, the V gene TRBV11-3; TRBD2 matches at 9 bases. This CDR3 has 15 amino acids. Germline CDR1 and CDR2: SGHNT and YENEEA. The junction had 8 bases not matched to a gene; V was cut back by 3 bases and J by 8 bases. CDR3 coding DNA: TGTGCCAGCAGCTTTAGAGGTAGCGGGAGATATGAGCAGTTCTTC. Translation gives CASSFRGSGRYEQFF.

V usage is TRBV9 and J usage is TRBJ2-7; the D is unclear. The CDR3 extends over 14 amino acids. Germline V gene sequence: CDR1 SGDLS, CDR2 YYNGEE. Trimming stripped 3 bases from V and 3 bases from J, with 13 bases between. CDR3 nucleotide sequence: TGTGCCAGCAGCGCGCCCCCAACAGACTACGAGCAGTACTTC. Translation: CASSAPPTDYEQYF.

This clonotype was seen more than once but under ten times. The chain recombines TRBV15 with TRBJ2-5; TRBD2 matches at 13 bases. The CDR3 has 15 residues. The trim removed 2 bases at V and 6 bases at J, leaving 3 bases unmatched. Germline V lookup: CDR1 LNHNV, CDR2 YYDKDF (reference sequence). CDR3 region: CATSRSGTSGKTQYF. The CDR3 DNA reads TGTGCCACCAGCAGATCCGGGACTAGCGGGAAGACCCAGTACTTC. Supplemented by reference TRBV15 and TRBJ2-5, the full variable domain reads DAMVIQNPRYQVTQFGKPVTLSCSQTLNHNVMYWYQQKSSQAPKLLFHYYDKDFNNEADTPDNFQSRRPNTSFCFLDIRSPGLGDTAMYLCATSRSGTSGKTQYFGPGTRLLVL.

The chain joins TRBV13 to TRBJ1-2; possible D gene TRBD1, 6 bases. The CDR3 loop spans 14 amino acids. The germline V gene encodes CDR1 PRHDT and CDR2 FYEKMQ (reference sequence). V was shortened by 1 base and J by 8 bases, with 14 bases between the two germline ends. The CDR3: CASSLEGGRLGYTF. Here the CDR3 DNA reads TGTGCCAGCAGCTTAGAGGGGGGAAGGCTGGGCTACACCTTC.

J is TRBJ2-3 and V is TRBV5-4; 8 bases map to TRBD1. Germline V gene data show CDR1 as SGHNT and CDR2 as YYREEE (reference sequence). This CDR3 region has 14 residues. Trimming at V came to 4 bases and at J to 2 bases, leaving 3 bases not matched to a gene. CDR3 nucleotide sequence: TGTGCCAGCAGCGCTCAGGGGGCCACAGATACGCAGTATTTT. Its protein is CASSAQGATDTQYF.

The table lists this clonotype with many counts. V and J are TRBV7-8 and TRBJ2-3, with 9 bases that match TRBD2. The length of the CDR3 is 17 residues. Germline CDR1 SGHVS, CDR2 FQNEAQ. Trimming took 7 bases from V and 3 from J; bases not matched to a gene: 14. For the CDR3, the DNA is TGTGCCAGCACCAGGTGGGGCGGGGGGGCTTCGACAGATACGCAGTATTTT. Residues: CASTRWGGGASTDTQYF.